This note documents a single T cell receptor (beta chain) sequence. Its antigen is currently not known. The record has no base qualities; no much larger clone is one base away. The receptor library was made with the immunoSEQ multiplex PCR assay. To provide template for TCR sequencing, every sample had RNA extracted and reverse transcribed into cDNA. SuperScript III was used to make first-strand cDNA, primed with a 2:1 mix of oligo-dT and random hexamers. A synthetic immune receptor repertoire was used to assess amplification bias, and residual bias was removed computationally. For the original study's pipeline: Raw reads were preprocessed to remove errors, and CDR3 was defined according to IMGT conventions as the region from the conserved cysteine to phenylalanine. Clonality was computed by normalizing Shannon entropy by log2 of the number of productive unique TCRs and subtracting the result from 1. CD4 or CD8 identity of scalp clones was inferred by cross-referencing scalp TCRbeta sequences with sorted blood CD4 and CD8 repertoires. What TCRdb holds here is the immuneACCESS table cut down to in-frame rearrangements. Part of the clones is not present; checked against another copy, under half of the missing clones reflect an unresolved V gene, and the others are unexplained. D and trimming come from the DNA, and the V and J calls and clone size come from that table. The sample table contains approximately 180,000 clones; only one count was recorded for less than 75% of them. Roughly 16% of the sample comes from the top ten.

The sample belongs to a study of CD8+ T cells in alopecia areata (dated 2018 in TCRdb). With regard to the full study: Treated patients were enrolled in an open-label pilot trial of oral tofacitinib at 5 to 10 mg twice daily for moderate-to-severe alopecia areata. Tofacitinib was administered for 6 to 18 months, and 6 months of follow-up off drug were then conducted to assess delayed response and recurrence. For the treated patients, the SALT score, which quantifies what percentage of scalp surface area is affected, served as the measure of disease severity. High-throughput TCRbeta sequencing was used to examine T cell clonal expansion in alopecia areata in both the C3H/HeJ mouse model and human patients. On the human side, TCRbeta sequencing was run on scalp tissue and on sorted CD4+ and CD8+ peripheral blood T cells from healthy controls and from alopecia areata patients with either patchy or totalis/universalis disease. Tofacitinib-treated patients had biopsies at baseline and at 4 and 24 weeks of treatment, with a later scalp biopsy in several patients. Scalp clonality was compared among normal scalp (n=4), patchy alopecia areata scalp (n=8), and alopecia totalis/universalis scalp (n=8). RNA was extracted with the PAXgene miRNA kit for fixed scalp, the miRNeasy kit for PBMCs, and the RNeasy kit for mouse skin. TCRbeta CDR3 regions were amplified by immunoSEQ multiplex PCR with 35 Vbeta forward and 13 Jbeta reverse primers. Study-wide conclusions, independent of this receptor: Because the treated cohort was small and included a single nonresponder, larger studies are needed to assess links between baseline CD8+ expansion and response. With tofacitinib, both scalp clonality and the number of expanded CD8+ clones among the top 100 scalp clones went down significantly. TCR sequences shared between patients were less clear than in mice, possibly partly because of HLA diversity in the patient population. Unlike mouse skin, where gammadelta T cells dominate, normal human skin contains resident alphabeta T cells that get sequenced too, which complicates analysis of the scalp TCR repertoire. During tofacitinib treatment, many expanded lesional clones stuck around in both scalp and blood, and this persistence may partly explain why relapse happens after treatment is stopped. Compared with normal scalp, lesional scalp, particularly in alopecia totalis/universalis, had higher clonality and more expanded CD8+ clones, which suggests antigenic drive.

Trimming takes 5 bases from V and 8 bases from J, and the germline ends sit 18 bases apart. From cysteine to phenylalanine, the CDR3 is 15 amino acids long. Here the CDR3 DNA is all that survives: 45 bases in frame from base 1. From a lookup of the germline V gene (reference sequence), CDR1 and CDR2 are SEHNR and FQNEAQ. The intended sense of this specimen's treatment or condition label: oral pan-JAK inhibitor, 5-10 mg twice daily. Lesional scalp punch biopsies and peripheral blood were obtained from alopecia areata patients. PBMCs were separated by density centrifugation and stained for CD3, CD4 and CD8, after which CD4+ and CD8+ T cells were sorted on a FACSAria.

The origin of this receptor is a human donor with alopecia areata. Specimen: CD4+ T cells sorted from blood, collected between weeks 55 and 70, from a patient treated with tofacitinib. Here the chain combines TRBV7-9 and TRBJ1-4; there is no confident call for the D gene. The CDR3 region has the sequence CASSPGRLGAEKLFF. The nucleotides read TGTGCCAGCAGCCCAGGACGGCTGGGCGCGGAAAAACTGTTTTTT.